The text below deals with one T cell receptor beta chain. Germline CDR1 and CDR2: SQVTM and ANQGSEA. V trimming: 3 bases; J trimming: 8 bases; junction bases outside the gene matches: 7. The CDR3 is made up of 15 amino acids. Use of 60 Vbeta and 13 Jbeta primers characterized the PCR. Profiling relied on immunoSEQ multiplex PCR, and the TCRdb table lists in-frame clones only, not all of them. The data contain roughly 150,000 clones, around 76% of them seen just once; the ten biggest clones take up approximately 1.5%. This specimen belongs to a study of cytomegalovirus exposure and HLA in healthy donors.

The chain carries TRBV29-1 and TRBJ2-1; 13 bases line up with TRBD2. The receptor was isolated from a girl aged 10 to 17 in good health and CMV-seropositive. Source material: PBMCs. The chain's CDR3 is CSVDPTSGGAYEQFF. CDR3 bases: TGCAGCGTTGACCCAACTAGCGGGGGGGCCTATGAGCAGTTCTTC.